This TCR beta chain was recovered during a study of T cell responses to AZD1222 COVID-19 vaccine. Study findings and constraints: CD4 TCRs covered the whole spike, strongest at regions 160-218 and 743-854. In a largely white British group with more females than males, clonal diversity was possibly underestimated. Receipt of two AZD1222 doses was followed by a rise in Spike-specific TCR breadth and depth.

Libraries were prepared by immunoSEQ multiplex PCR; TCRdb keeps only in-frame clonotypes and omits some of them. Found here are roughly 100,000 clones, about nine tenths of them singletons; the top ten hold about 3.1%. The CDR3 is 12 amino acids. Germline values: CDR1 MDHEN, CDR2 SYDVKM. Trimming removed 6 bases from V and 0 bases from J, with 5 bases in between. In the case of this clone: Its target is unknown.

The receptor's source is an adult who received the MenACWY meningococcal vaccine as a control. This chain connects TRBV28 to TRBJ2-5, with D unclear. The sample in question was peripheral blood, obtained 28 days after the second dose of the MenACWY control vaccine. CDR3 in DNA: TGTGCCAGCAGCCCGTACCAAGAGACCCAGTACTTC. Its translation is CASSPYQETQYF.